What follows are 8 T cell receptor beta chains derived from one specimen sequenced in a study of early T cells in non-severe SARS-CoV-2 infection. From the 5' RACE reads, TCRdb called clonotypes with MiXCR, one entry per CDR3 protein. The data show 85,000 to 120,000 distinct CDR3 sequences, around 13% seen once. Material: whole blood. These receptors were obtained from an adult who was a healthcare worker with PCR-confirmed SARS-CoV-2 infection or an uninfected control (not recorded which).

Only a few counts were recorded for this clonotype. J is TRBJ2-7 and V is TRBV28; D ambiguous. The CDR3 is made up of 13 amino acids. Trimming removed 3 bases at V and 1 base at J, with 7 bases between. The germline V gene has CDR1 MDHEN and CDR2 SYDVKM. This chain's CDR3 is CASSLVGSYEQYF. The CDR3 DNA is TGTGCCAGCAGTTTGGTGGGATCCTACGAGCAGTACTTC.

This clonotype appeared many times. This chain uses TRBV7-2 with TRBJ2-3; D tentatively reads TRBD1 or TRBD2 (5 bases each). This CDR3 region has 16 residues. Trimming pared 1 base from V and 5 bases from J, leaving 16 bases between. CDR1 SGHTA and CDR2 FQGNSA come from the germline V gene. CDR3 sequence: CASSLGGGSALDTQYF. The CDR3 DNA sequence: TGTGCCAGCAGCTTAGGGGGCGGGTCGGCTTTAGATACGCAGTATTTT.

The sample holds a few counts of this clonotype. The V call is TRBV4-1, the J call TRBJ2-7; no clear D gene. V was trimmed by 1 base and J by 3 bases, leaving 7 bases between them. Germline CDR1 MGHRA, CDR2 YSYEKL. The CDR3 covers 13 residues. CDR3 sequence reads: CASSQAGDYEQYF. The CDR3 region has the DNA TGCGCCAGCAGCCAAGCGGGCGACTACGAGCAGTACTTC.

This clonotype was seen repeatedly, ten times or more. The chain employs TRBV12-3 or TRBV12-4 and TRBJ2-1, with TRBD2 matching 7 bases. The V gene end was trimmed by 6 bases and the J gene end by 8 bases; junction bases not matched to a gene: 13. This CDR3 is built from 15 residues. In DNA form, the CDR3 reads TGTGCCAGCAGACTGGGAGGGGACGCGCGGGATGAGCAGTTCTTC. Encoded protein: CASRLGGDARDEQFF.

Many counts were recorded for this clonotype. The chain recombines TRBV2 with TRBJ2-2; D remains ambiguous. The germline gives CDR1 SNHLY, CDR2 FYNNEI. CDR3 size: 13 residues. V was cut by 7 bases and J by 0 bases, with 6 bases left in between. The CDR3 region is CASKLTNTGELFF. The CDR3 DNA reads as TGTGCCAGCAAACTAACGAACACCGGGGAGCTGTTTTTT.

This clonotype was detected only a few times. The gene calls are TRBV28 and TRBJ1-5, with 8 bases identical to TRBD1. Germline-derived CDR1 and CDR2 are MDHEN and SYDVKM. The trim removed 5 bases at V and 6 bases at J, leaving 12 bases unmatched. The CDR3 is 16 residues long. The CDR3 sequence: CASSHNQGAVGQPQHF. The CDR3 DNA is TGTGCCAGCAGTCACAACCAGGGGGCGGTGGGTCAGCCCCAGCATTTT.

This clonotype was seen at least ten times. This sequence joins TRBV7-8 and TRBJ2-3, with D perhaps TRBD1 (6 bases). Germline lookup yields CDR1 SGHVS and CDR2 FQNEAQ. Trimming stripped 5 bases from V and 0 bases from J, with 15 bases between. The CDR3 totals 16 residues. The CDR3 here is CASSNNRVPSTDTQYF. The CDR3 bases are TGTGCCAGCAGCAATAACAGGGTCCCCAGCACAGATACGCAGTATTTT.

This chain uses TRBV20-1 with TRBJ1-5; TRBD1 might be the D (6 bases). CDR1 and CDR2 from the germline V gene are DFQATT and SNEGSKA (reference sequence). With 3 bases removed from V and 6 bases from J, the gap between germline ends came to 18 bases. CDR3 size: 15 residues. The CDR3 DNA is TGCAGTGCTAGTGAGTGGACAGAGCCCGGTCAGCCCCAGCATTTT. Encoded protein: CSASEWTEPGQPQHF.